This TCR beta chain was identified during a study of blood T cell repertoires in COVID-19. Study at large: Material from acute and convalescent COVID-19 was sourced from the United States, Italy and Spain. Sources were T cells, B-cell-depleted T cells, or PBMCs; the material itself was cDNA or gDNA.

CDR1 and CDR2 from the germline V gene are MNHNS and SASEGT. This CDR3 comprises 17 residues. The V and J ends lost 3 bases and 9 bases, in that order; junction bases with no gene match: 14. This clone was detected only once. Across 20 to 25 US areas, participants ranged in age from roughly 18 to 95 years. Participant-reported clinical history was the basis for cohort assignment. Assay used: immunoSEQ multiplex PCR; TCRdb lists only in-frame clones, some missing. In the table there are 250,000 to 350,000 clones, around 91% of which are singletons. The sequence was obtained from a woman aged 18-35 years with acute COVID-19. The sample consisted of PBMCs or T cells enriched from blood (not recorded which). The gene calls are TRBV6-1 and TRBJ1-6, with TRBD1 matching over 7 bases. The CDR3 here is CASSDPRQTGISSPLHF. In nucleotides, the CDR3 is TGTGCCAGCAGTGATCCTCGCCAGACAGGGATAAGTTCACCCCTCCACTTT.